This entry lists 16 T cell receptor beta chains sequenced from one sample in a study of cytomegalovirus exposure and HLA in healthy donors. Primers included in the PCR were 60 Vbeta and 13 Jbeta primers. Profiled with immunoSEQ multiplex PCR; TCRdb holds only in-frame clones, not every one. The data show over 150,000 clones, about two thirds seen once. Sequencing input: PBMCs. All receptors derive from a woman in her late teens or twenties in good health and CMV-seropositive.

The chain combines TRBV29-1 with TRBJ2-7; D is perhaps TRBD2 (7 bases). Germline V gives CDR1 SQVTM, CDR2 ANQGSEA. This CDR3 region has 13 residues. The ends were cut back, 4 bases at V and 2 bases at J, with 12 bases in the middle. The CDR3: CSVGLGGPYEQYF. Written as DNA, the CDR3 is TGCAGCGTTGGGTTGGGGGGGCCCTACGAGCAGTACTTC.

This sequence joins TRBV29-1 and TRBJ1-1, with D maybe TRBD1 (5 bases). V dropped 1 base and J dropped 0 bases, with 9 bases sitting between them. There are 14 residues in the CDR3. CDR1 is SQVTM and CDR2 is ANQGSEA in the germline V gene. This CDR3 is CSVEGGGLNTEAFF. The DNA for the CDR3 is TGCAGCGTTGAAGGGGGGGGGTTGAACACTGAAGCTTTCTTT.

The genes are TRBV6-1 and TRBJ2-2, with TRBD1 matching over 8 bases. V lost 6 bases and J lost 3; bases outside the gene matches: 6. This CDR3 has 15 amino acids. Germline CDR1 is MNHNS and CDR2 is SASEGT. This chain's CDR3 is CASRKIQGDTGELFF. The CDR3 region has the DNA TGTGCCAGCAGGAAAATACAGGGGGACACCGGGGAGCTGTTTTTT.

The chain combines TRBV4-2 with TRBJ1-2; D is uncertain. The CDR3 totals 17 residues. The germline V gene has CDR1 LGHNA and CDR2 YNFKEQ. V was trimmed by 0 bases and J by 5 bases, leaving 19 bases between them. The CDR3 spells CASSQEIGYKNSYGYTF. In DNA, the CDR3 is TGTGCCAGCAGCCAAGAAATTGGCTACAAGAACAGTTATGGCTACACCTTC.

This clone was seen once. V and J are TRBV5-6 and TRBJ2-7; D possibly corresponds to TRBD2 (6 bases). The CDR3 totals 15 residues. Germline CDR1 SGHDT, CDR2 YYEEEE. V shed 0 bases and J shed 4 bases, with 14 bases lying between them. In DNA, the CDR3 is TGTGCCAGCAGCTTGGGGGGGGTCGGTGGGTACGAGCAGTACTTC. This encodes CASSLGGVGGYEQYF.

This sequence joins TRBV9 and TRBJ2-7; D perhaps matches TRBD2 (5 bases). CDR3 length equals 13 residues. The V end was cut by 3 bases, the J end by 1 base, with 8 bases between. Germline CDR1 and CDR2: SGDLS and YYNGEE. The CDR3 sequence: CASSGGGSYEQYF. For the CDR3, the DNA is TGTGCCAGCAGCGGAGGAGGATCCTACGAGCAGTACTTC.

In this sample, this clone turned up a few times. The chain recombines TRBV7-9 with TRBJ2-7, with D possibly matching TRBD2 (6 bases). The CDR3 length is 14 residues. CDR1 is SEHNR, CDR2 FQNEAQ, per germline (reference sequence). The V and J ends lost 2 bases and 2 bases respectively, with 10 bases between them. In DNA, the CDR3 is TGTGCCAGCAGCTTAAATCGGGAGACCTACGAGCAGTACTTC. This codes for CASSLNRETYEQYF.

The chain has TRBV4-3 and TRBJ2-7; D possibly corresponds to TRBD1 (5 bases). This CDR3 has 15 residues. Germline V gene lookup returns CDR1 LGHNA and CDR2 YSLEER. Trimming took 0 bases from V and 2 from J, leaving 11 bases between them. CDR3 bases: TGCGCCAGCAGCCAAGAGACGAGACAGACCTACGAGCAGTACTTC. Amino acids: CASSQETRQTYEQYF.

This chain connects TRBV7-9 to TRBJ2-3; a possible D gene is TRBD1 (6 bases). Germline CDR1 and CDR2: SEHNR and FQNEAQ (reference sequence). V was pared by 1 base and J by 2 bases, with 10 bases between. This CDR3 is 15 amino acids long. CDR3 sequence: CASSLEGVYTDTQYF. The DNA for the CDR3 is TGTGCCAGCAGCTTAGAGGGGGTTTACACAGATACGCAGTATTTT.

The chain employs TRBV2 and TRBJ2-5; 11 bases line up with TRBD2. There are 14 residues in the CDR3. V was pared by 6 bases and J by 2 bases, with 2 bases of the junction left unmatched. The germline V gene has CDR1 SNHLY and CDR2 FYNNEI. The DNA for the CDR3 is TGTGCCAGCAGGGGGACTAGCGGACAAGAGACCCAGTACTTC. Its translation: CASRGTSGQETQYF.

DNA of the CDR3: TGTGCCAGCAGCGAGGGTCGGGCAGGAAACACCATATATTTT. This translates into CASSEGRAGNTIYF. The chain employs TRBV7-9 and TRBJ1-3, with no clear D. V was trimmed by 5 bases and J by 4 bases, leaving 12 bases between them. Germline V gene lookup returns CDR1 SEHNR and CDR2 FQNEAQ (reference sequence). The CDR3 has 14 amino acids.

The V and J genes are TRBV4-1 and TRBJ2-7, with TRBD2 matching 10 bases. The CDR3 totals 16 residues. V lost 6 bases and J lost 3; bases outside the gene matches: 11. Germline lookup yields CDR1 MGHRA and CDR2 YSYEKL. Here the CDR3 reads CASRPVIAGGNYEQYF. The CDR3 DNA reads TGCGCCAGCAGACCGGTTATAGCGGGGGGAAACTACGAGCAGTACTTC.

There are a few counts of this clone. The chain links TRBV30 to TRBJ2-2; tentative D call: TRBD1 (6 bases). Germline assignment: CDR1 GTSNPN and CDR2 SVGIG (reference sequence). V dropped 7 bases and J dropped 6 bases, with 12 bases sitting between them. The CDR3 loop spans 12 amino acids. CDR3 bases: TGTGCCTCCTTAACAGGGTCCGGGGAGCTGTTTTTT. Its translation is CASLTGSGELFF.

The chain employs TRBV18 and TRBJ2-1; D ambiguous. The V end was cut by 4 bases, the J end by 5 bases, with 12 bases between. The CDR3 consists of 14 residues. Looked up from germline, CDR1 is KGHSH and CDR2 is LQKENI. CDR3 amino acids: CASSRLFPNNEQFF. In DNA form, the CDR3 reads TGTGCCAGCTCACGACTTTTCCCTAACAATGAGCAGTTCTTC.

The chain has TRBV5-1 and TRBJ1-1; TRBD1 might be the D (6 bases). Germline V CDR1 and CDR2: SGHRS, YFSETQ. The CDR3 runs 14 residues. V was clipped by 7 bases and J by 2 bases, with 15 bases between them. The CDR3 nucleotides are TGCGCCAGCGCTCCGGACAGCGTAAACACTGAAGCTTTCTTT. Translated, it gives CASAPDSVNTEAFF.

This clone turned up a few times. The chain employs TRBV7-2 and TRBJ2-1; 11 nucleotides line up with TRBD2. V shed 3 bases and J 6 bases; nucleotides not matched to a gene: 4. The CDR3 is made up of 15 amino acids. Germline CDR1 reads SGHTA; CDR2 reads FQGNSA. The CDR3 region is CASSLGSGGANEQFF. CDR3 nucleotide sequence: TGTGCCAGCAGCTTGGGTAGCGGGGGGGCCAATGAGCAGTTCTTC.